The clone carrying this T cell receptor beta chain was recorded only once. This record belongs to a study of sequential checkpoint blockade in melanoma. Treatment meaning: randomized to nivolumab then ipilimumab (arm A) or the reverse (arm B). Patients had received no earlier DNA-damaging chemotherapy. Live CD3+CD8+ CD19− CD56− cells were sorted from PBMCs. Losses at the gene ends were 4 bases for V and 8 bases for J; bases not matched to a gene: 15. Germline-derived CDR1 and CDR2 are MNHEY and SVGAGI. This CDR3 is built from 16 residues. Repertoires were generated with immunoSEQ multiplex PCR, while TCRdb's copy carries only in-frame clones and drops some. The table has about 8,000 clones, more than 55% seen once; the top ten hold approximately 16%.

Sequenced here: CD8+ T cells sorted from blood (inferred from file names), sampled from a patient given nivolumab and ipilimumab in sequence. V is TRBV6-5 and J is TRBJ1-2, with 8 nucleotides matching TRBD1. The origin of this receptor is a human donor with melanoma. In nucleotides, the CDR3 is TGTGCCAGCAGTTGGGGCCCCGGGACAGGCTCCCTCGGCTACACCTTC. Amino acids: CASSWGPGTGSLGYTF.